The clone carrying this TCR beta chain was seen only a few times. Its specificity is not known. The PCR had 60 Vbeta and 13 Jbeta primers. Clones were read by immunoSEQ multiplex PCR, and TCRdb kept only the in-frame ones, dropping some. The sample has roughly 140,000 clones, about 85% seen once. The data belong to a study of cytomegalovirus exposure and HLA in healthy donors. Study-wide context: The study's early data release held 80 million to 95 million unique TCRs from HLA-typed donors. Study outcomes and limitations: According to the study, around 180 TCR beta chains were cytomegalovirus-associated. Further analysis, carried out later, found HLA-associated TCR beta chains more clonally expanded than equally common other chains. There was a cluster of highly shared sequence variants that was likely a sequencing artifact.

This CDR3 has 15 amino acids. Germline V CDR1 and CDR2: SQVTM, ANQGSEA. Trimming took off 2 bases at V and 3 bases at J, with 14 bases between the two ends. Sequenced sample: PBMCs. The origin of this receptor is a woman aged 18-30 years in good health and CMV-seronegative. V and J are TRBV29-1 and TRBJ2-1, with D perhaps matching TRBD1 (6 bases). CDR3 bases: TGCAGCGTTGAACGAGAGGGGGTGAGCTACAATGAGCAGTTCTTC. Translating it yields CSVEREGVSYNEQFF.